This TCR beta chain was recovered during a study of blood T cell repertoires in COVID-19. In the study's own analysis: How many nucleated cells were present was estimated from reference gene primer amplification. Using immunoSEQ multiplex PCR, the repertoire was profiled, and TCRdb retains in-frame clones only, with some absent. D and trimming come from the DNA, and the V and J calls and clone size come from that table. Of over 150,000 clones listed, around 81% were seen once; the top ten hold less than 9.5%. The CDR3 length is 13 residues. The V end lost 8 bases, the J end lost 4 bases, and 14 bases lay between the germline ends. CDR1 and CDR2 (germline): LNHDA, SQIVND (reference sequence).

The rearrangement links TRBV19 to TRBJ1-1, with a weak D call TRBD1 (5 bases). This receptor was taken from a man aged 40-50 years who had recovered from COVID-19. Material: PBMCs or T cells enriched from blood (not recorded which). The CDR3 spells CASYGGFGTEAFF. CDR3 bases: TGTGCCAGTTACGGGGGTTTTGGCACTGAAGCTTTCTTT. Full variable domain (remainder filled in from reference TRBV19 and TRBJ1-1): DGGITQSPKYLFRKEGQNVTLSCEQNLNHDAMYWYRQDPGQGLRLIYYSQIVNDFQKGDIAEGYSVSREKKESFPLTVTSAQKNPTAFYLCASYGGFGTEAFFGQGTRLTVV.